Below, one T cell receptor beta chain is given with its context. Its antigen is still unknown. One junction end disagrees with the germline gene, perhaps due to a read error. This specimen belongs to a study of shared clonotypes between healthy human individuals. Notes on the study in general: Limitation of the genetic and exposure-history diversity represented came from the few donors. Sequencing depth was expected to affect clonotype sharing among donors. Sampling included only blood; tissue repertoires likely differ.

Naive CD8 populations comprised CD45RO-negative cells positively selected for CCR7, excluding terminally differentiated effector memory CD45RA+ cells. The CDR3 consists of 16 residues. Germline CDR1 reads SSHAT; CDR2 reads FNYEAQ (reference sequence). The table came from immunoSEQ multiplex PCR; TCRdb's copy has only in-frame clones and leaves some out. Among 2 million or so clones listed, around 96% were seen once. The chain joins TRBV7-7 to TRBJ2-5; 8 bases map to TRBD1. The sample taken for sequencing was naive CD8+ T cells sorted from blood. This TCR came from a young man in good health. CDR3 in amino acids: CASSLGAGGIQETQYF. The CDR3 nucleotides are TGTGCTAGCAGCTTAGGCGCAGGGGGCATTCAAGAGACCCAGTACTTC.